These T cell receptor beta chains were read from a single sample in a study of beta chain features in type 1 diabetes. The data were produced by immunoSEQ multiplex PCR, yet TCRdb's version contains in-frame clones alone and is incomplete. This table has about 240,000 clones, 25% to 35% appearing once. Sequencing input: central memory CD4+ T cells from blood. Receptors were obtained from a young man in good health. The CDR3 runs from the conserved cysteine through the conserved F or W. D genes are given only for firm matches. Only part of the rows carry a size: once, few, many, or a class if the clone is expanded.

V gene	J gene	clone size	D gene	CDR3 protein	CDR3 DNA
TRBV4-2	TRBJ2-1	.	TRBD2	CASSQESTGGSIYNEQFF	TGTGCCAGCAGCCAAGAATCGACCGGCGGGAGTATCTACAATGAGCAGTTCTTC
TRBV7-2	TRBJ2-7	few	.	CASSFKWYEQYF	TGTGCCAGCAGCTTTAAGTGGTACGAGCAGTACTTC
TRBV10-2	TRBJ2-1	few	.	CASSGGARSRYNEQFF	TGCGCCAGCAGTGGCGGGGCCCGATCTAGGTACAATGAGCAGTTCTTC
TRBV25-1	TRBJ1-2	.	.	CASSEWNSFEGYTF	TGTGCCAGCAGTGAATGGAATTCGTTCGAAGGCTACACCTTC
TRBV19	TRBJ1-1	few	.	CASSMGRWGKPTEHTEAFF	TGTGCCAGTAGTATGGGGAGGTGGGGAAAACCCACTGAGCACACTGAAGCTTTCTTT
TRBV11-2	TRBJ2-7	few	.	CASRSGRFYGSYEQYF	TGTGCCAGCAGATCAGGCAGGTTTTATGGCTCCTACGAGCAGTACTTC
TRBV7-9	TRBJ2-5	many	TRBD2	CASTSRLAGKETQYF	TGTGCCAGCACCAGTCGGCTAGCGGGGAAAGAGACCCAGTACTTC
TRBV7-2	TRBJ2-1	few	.	CASSFGRSYNEQFF	TGTGCCAGCAGCTTCGGCAGATCCTACAATGAGCAGTTCTTC
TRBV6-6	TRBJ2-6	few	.	CASSFDWSGANVLTF	TGTGCCAGCAGTTTCGACTGGTCCGGGGCCAACGTCCTGACTTTC
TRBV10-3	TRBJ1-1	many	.	CAIRSRVNTEAFF	TGTGCCATCAGAAGCCGGGTGAACACTGAAGCTTTCTTT
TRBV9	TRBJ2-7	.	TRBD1	CASSAKTGLDEQYF	TGTGCCAGCAGCGCGAAGACAGGGCTAGACGAGCAGTACTTC
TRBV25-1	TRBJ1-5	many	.	CASTGGPNQPQHF	TGTGCCAGCACCGGGGGTCCCAATCAGCCCCAGCATTTT
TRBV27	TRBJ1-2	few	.	CASSLYRESNYGYTF	TGTGCCAGCAGTCTATACAGGGAATCTAACTATGGCTACACCTTC
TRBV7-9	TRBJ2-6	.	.	CASSLAGSGANVLTF	TGTGCCAGCAGCTTAGCTGGCTCTGGGGCCAACGTCCTGACTTTC
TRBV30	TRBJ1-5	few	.	CAWSALQENQPQHF	TGTGCCTGGAGTGCCTTACAGGAAAATCAGCCCCAGCATTTT
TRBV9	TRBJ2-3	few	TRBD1	CASSPTDRGTDTQYF	TGTGCCAGCAGCCCTACGGACAGGGGGACAGATACGCAGTATTTT